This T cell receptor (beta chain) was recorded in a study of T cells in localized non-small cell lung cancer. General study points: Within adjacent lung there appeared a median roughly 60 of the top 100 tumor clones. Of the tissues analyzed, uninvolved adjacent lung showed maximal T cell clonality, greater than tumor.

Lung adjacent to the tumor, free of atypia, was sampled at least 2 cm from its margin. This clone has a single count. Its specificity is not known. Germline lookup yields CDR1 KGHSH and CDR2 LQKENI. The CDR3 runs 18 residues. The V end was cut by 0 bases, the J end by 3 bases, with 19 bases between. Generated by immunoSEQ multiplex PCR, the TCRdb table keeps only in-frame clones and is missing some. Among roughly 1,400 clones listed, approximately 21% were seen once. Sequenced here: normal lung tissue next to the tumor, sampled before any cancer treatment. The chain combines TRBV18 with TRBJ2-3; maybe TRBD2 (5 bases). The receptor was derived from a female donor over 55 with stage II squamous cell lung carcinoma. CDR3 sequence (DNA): TGTGCCAGCTCACCACCGCTTAGCGACCTAAACTGGACAGATACGCAGTATTTT. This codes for CASSPPLSDLNWTDTQYF.